The sequence of this T cell receptor beta chain was determined in a study of shared clonotypes between healthy human individuals. Study details: Per donor, three plates held CD4 naive cells, three held CD4 memory, two held CD8 naive and one held CD8 memory.

Comment on this clone: What it binds is not known.

Points from the study as a whole: Non-shared clonotypes had lower generation probabilities than those shared by all four donors.

The CDR3 length is 14 residues. The trim removed 4 bases at V and 5 bases at J, leaving 6 bases unmatched. The germline gives CDR1 SGHRS, CDR2 YFSETQ. Profiling relied on immunoSEQ multiplex PCR, and the TCRdb table lists in-frame clones only, not all of them. The data contain hundreds of thousands of clones, 73% of them seen just once; the ten biggest clones take up 1.5% to 2%. The genes are TRBV5-1 and TRBJ2-1, with 7 bases lining up with TRBD1. The material sequenced was memory CD4+ T cells sorted from blood. This sample's subset: CD45RA-negative fraction. The source of this sequence is a woman in her twenties or thirties in good health. CDR3 region: CASSRGQLDNEQFF. CDR3 DNA sequence: TGCGCCAGCAGCAGGGGACAGTTGGACAATGAGCAGTTCTTC.